These 17 T cell receptor beta chains share one sample of origin, sequenced in a study of technical replicates of blood from four donors. Method: immunoSEQ multiplex PCR; TCRdb's copy keeps in-frame clones and lacks some. The data show just over 80,000 clones, with about 95% seen just once and less than 0.4% held by the top ten. Sequencing was performed on T cells isolated from PBMCs. The receptor set was obtained from a human donor in good health.

The chain links TRBV19 to TRBJ1-2, with D tentatively TRBD1 (5 bases). Per the germline V gene, CDR1 is LNHDA and CDR2 is SQIVND (reference sequence). The CDR3 contains 14 residues. V lost 5 bases and J lost 4, with 14 bases in between. CDR3: CASSYQGLPYGYTF. CDR3 in DNA: TGTGCCAGTAGTTACCAGGGTTTACCCTATGGCTACACCTTC.

The rearrangement joins TRBV15 to TRBJ2-7; maybe TRBD2 (6 bases). The length of the CDR3 is 14 residues. V shed 0 bases and J shed 3 bases, with 9 bases lying between them. The germline V gene has CDR1 LNHNV and CDR2 YYDKDF (reference sequence). This CDR3 reads CATSRDLGSYEQYF. The CDR3 DNA is TGTGCCACCAGCAGAGATCTCGGGAGCTACGAGCAGTACTTC.

The V and J genes are TRBV29-1 and TRBJ1-3, with 7 bases aligning to TRBD1. This CDR3 is 15 amino acids long. Germline values: CDR1 SQVTM, CDR2 ANQGSEA. The V segment lost 0 bases and the J segment 5 bases; nucleotides outside the gene matches: 7. The CDR3 loop is CSVEEDRPPRNTIYF. Here the CDR3 DNA reads TGCAGCGTTGAAGAGGACAGGCCACCCCGAAACACCATATATTTT.

V usage is TRBV5-1 and J usage is TRBJ2-3; TRBD1 might be the D (7 bases). The V and J ends lost 4 bases and 6 bases respectively, with 15 bases between them. This CDR3 is 14 amino acids long. Germline V gene data show CDR1 as SGHRS and CDR2 as YFSETQ. The CDR3 is CASSRGQGGDTQYF. The CDR3 DNA reads TGCGCCAGCAGCAGGGGGCAGGGAGGCGATACGCAGTATTTT.

The V and J genes are TRBV30 and TRBJ2-7; 12 nucleotides agree with TRBD2. The CDR3 has 16 amino acids. Germline assignment: CDR1 GTSNPN and CDR2 SVGIG (reference sequence). Trimming removed 0 bases from V and 7 bases from J; junction bases left unmatched: 10. The CDR3 DNA is TGTGCCTGGAGTGTACGGCGACTAGCGGGAGACGGGGAGCAGTACTTC. Translating gives CAWSVRRLAGDGEQYF.

The V call is TRBV18, the J call TRBJ1-5, with TRBD1 matching 7 bases. With 6 bases clipped from V and 1 base from J, the junction kept 6 bases outside the gene matches. CDR1 is KGHSH and CDR2 is LQKENI in the germline V gene. CDR3 length: 15 residues. In DNA form, the CDR3 reads TGTGCCAGCTCCCTGGACAGGTTAAGCAATCAGCCCCAGCATTTT. Translation gives CASSLDRLSNQPQHF.

V is TRBV6-5 and J is TRBJ2-1, with D maybe TRBD2 (5 bases). The CDR3 runs to 15 residues. Trimming pared 7 bases from V and 6 bases from J, leaving 19 bases between. CDR1 and CDR2 (germline): MNHEY, SVGAGI. In DNA, the CDR3 is TGTGCCAGCAACCGAGTGGGAGCCGATCTCAATGAGCAGTTCTTC. It translates to CASNRVGADLNEQFF.

This chain joins TRBV19 and TRBJ2-3; TRBD1 is a possible D gene (6 bases). CDR3 size: 13 residues. Trimming cost V 9 bases and J 0 bases, with 10 bases left between them. Germline loops: CDR1 LNHDA, CDR2 SQIVND (reference sequence). CDR3 nucleotides: TGTGCCAGCGGGGACATAAGCACAGATACGCAGTATTTT. This translates into CASGDISTDTQYF.

This chain links TRBV7-6 with TRBJ1-2, with TRBD1 identical over 8 bases. This CDR3 contains 17 residues. After removal of 2 bases from V and 0 bases from J, the junction contained 8 bases not matched to a gene. Germline-derived CDR1 and CDR2 are SGHVS and FNYEAQ. CDR3 bases: TGTGCCAGCAGCTTATTAACGGGGACAGGTGCTAACTATGGCTACACCTTC. Translated: CASSLLTGTGANYGYTF.

V and J are TRBV2 and TRBJ1-2; D gene unclear. Trimming removed 8 bases at V and 2 bases at J, with 9 bases between. There are 12 residues in the CDR3. Germline CDR1 SNHLY, CDR2 FYNNEI. The CDR3 region has the DNA TGTGCCAGCTCCCTCCTAAACTATGGCTACACCTTC. The encoded protein is CASSLLNYGYTF. The variable domain in full, completed from reference TRBV2 and TRBJ1-2, reads EPEVTQTPSHQVTQMGQEVILRCVPISNHLYFYWYRQILGQKVEFLVSFYNNEISEKSEIFDDQFSVERPDGSNFTLKIRSTKLEDSAMYFCASSLLNYGYTFGSGTRLTVV.

This clone has just one count. The V call is TRBV29-1, the J call TRBJ2-5; 8 bases match TRBD1. This CDR3 is 13 amino acids long. Germline V gene data show CDR1 as SQVTM and CDR2 as ANQGSEA. Trimming cost V 6 bases and J 3 bases; bases outside gene matches: 6. As DNA, the CDR3 is TGCAGCGTAGGACAGGGCGGGGAAGAGACCCAGTACTTC. Its translation: CSVGQGGEETQYF. Full variable domain (outside the CDR3, taken from reference TRBV29-1 and TRBJ2-5): SAVISQKPSRDICQRGTSLTIQCQVDSQVTMMFWYRQQPGQSLTLIATANQGSEATYESGFVIDKFPISRPNLTFSTLTVSNMSPEDSSIYLCSVGQGGEETQYFGPGTRLLVL.

This sequence joins TRBV29-1 and TRBJ1-2; D possibly corresponds to TRBD1 (6 bases). The germline V and J ends were trimmed by 6 bases and 2 bases, with 10 bases remaining between them. From germline, CDR1 is SQVTM and CDR2 ANQGSEA. The CDR3 is 12 residues long. This chain's CDR3 is CSVLDRNYGYTF. For the CDR3, the DNA is TGCAGCGTCCTAGACAGGAACTATGGCTACACCTTC.

This rearrangement joins TRBV9 to TRBJ2-7; weak D call: TRBD2 (6 bases). Germline V lookup: CDR1 SGDLS, CDR2 YYNGEE. The CDR3 contains 14 residues. V was cut by 0 bases and J by 4 bases, with 11 bases left in between. CDR3 in amino acids: CASSVAISGYEQYF. In DNA, the CDR3 is TGTGCCAGCAGCGTAGCTATTAGCGGTTACGAGCAGTACTTC.

The CDR3 DNA is TGTGCCATCAGAATGGGGGGAAAGGGTGACGAGCAGTACTTC. Its protein is CAIRMGGKGDEQYF. The chain has TRBV10-3 and TRBJ2-7, with D tentatively TRBD2 (6 bases). The CDR3 runs to 14 residues. CDR1 and CDR2 (germline): ENHRY, SYGVKD. V lost 6 bases and J lost 5, with 17 bases in between.

The genes are TRBV6-5 and TRBJ1-1; D is unclear. The CDR3 sequence is 13 residues long. Germline V gene sequence: CDR1 MNHEY, CDR2 SVGAGI. Trimming stripped 0 bases from V and 4 bases from J, with 6 bases between. The CDR3: CASSYSRFTEAFF. CDR3 DNA: TGTGCCAGCAGTTACTCCAGGTTCACTGAAGCTTTCTTT.

V is TRBV6-5 and J is TRBJ1-3, with TRBD1 as a possible D gene (6 bases). CDR1 is MNHEY and CDR2 is SVGAGI in the germline V gene. This CDR3 comprises 15 residues. The V and J ends lost 8 bases and 3 bases respectively, with 17 bases between them. The CDR3 bases are TGTGCCAGCGCTTCAGGGGTTATTAATGGAAACACCATATATTTT. Its translation: CASASGVINGNTIYF.

The rearrangement uses TRBV4-1 and TRBJ1-1; D is undetermined. The CDR3 has 13 residues. Germline lookup yields CDR1 MGHRA and CDR2 YSYEKL. The V end was cut by 0 bases, the J end by 4 bases, with 6 bases between. The CDR3 is CASSQDIGTEAFF. CDR3 in DNA: TGCGCCAGCAGCCAAGATATCGGCACTGAAGCTTTCTTT.